The 18 T cell receptor beta chains reported below all come from one sample, sequenced in a study of blood T cell repertoires in COVID-19. Data came from immunoSEQ multiplex PCR; TCRdb stores just in-frame clones and leaves some out. The table has 200,000 to 250,000 clones, over 80% seen once. The sequencing sample was made of PBMCs or T cells enriched from blood (not recorded which). The receptors come from a woman aged 25 to 45 who had been exposed to COVID-19.

This chain joins TRBV11-2 and TRBJ2-7; possible D gene TRBD1, 8 bases. The CDR3 contains 14 residues. CDR1 SGHAT and CDR2 FQNNGV come from the germline V gene. V lost 3 bases to trimming and J lost 5 bases, with 14 bases between them. The CDR3 DNA is TGTGCCAGCAGCTTTTACAGGGGGGGACACGAGCAGTACTTC. It translates to CASSFYRGGHEQYF.

V gene TRBV20-1 combines with J gene TRBJ1-2; 8 bases are a match to TRBD1. CDR1 and CDR2 from the germline V gene are DFQATT and SNEGSKA (reference sequence). J gave up 6 bases and V 3 bases, and 6 bases lay outside the gene matches. The CDR3 contains 13 residues. Here the CDR3 reads CSASGGQANGYTF. The CDR3 bases are TGCAGTGCTAGTGGGGGACAGGCGAATGGCTACACCTTC.

The chain carries TRBV5-1 and TRBJ2-2, with 12 bases matching TRBD2. V lost 4 bases, J lost 7 bases, and 5 bases stayed unmatched. Germline V CDR1 and CDR2: SGHRS, YFSETQ. The CDR3 has 15 amino acids. The CDR3 nucleotides read TGCGCCAGCAGCAGACTAGCGGGAGATCTCGGGGAGCTGTTTTTT. Its protein product is CASSRLAGDLGELFF.

The V and J genes are TRBV14 and TRBJ2-5, with a weak D call TRBD1 (6 bases). Germline CDR1 is SGHDN and CDR2 is FVKESK. The V end lost 3 bases, the J end lost 2 bases, and 10 bases lay between the germline ends. The CDR3 consists of 14 residues. CDR3 coding DNA: TGTGCCAGCAGCCACAGGGGCCGTCAAGAGACCCAGTACTTC. Translated, it gives CASSHRGRQETQYF.

The chain uses TRBV18 and TRBJ2-3, with 7 bases matching TRBD2. The J segment lost 1 base and the V segment lost 3 bases, leaving 7 bases of the junction unmatched. Germline CDR1 and CDR2: KGHSH and LQKENI. This CDR3 is 16 amino acids long. The CDR3 DNA reads TGTGCCAGCTCACCCCGGGCGGGGGATGGCACAGATACGCAGTATTTT. This encodes CASSPRAGDGTDTQYF.

The V gene is TRBV5-6, the J gene TRBJ2-1; the match to TRBD2 covers 11 bases. CDR3 length equals 18 residues. Germline CDR1 is SGHDT and CDR2 is YYEEEE. The V and J ends lost 0 bases and 6 bases, in that order; junction bases with no gene match: 11. The CDR3 DNA reads TGTGCCAGCAGCTTGGAGGGACTAGCGGTAACGATGGTCAATGAGCAGTTCTTC. Its translation is CASSLEGLAVTMVNEQFF.

The J gene is TRBJ2-1, the V gene TRBV5-6; D is possibly TRBD2 (6 bases). Germline values: CDR1 SGHDT, CDR2 YYEEEE. V was cut by 4 bases and J by 4 bases, with 21 bases left in between. The CDR3 length is 17 residues. CDR3 DNA sequence: TGTGCCAGCAGCCCGGAGGATTGGGGGGAGACTTACAATGAGCAGTTCTTC. As protein: CASSPEDWGETYNEQFF.

The J gene is TRBJ2-6, the V gene TRBV5-1, with a possible D match to TRBD1 (5 bases). This CDR3 contains 16 residues. V shed 2 bases and J shed 3 bases, with 12 bases lying between them. CDR1 is SGHRS, CDR2 YFSETQ, per germline. CDR3: CASSFGRASGANVLTF. The DNA of the CDR3 is TGCGCCAGCAGCTTCGGCAGGGCAAGTGGGGCCAACGTCCTGACTTTC.

The J gene is TRBJ2-5, the V gene TRBV5-4; the match to TRBD2 covers 13 bases. The V gene end was trimmed by 4 bases and the J gene end by 5 bases; junction bases not matched to a gene: 5. Germline CDR1 and CDR2: SGHNT and YYREEE (reference sequence). The CDR3 has 15 residues. The CDR3 region has the DNA TGTGCCAGCAGCGCCGGGACTAGCGGGACGGAGACCCAGTACTTC. Amino acids: CASSAGTSGTETQYF.

The chain has TRBV5-5 and TRBJ1-2; D gene uncertain. Trimming took off 3 bases at V and 2 bases at J, with 8 bases between the two ends. CDR3 length: 13 residues. Germline V CDR1 and CDR2: SGHKS, YYEKEE (reference sequence). CDR3 sequence (DNA): TGTGCCAGCAGCTCGCCGGGGAACTATGGCTACACCTTC. Protein product: CASSSPGNYGYTF.

This clone was seen just once. The chain links TRBV10-2 to TRBJ1-4, with D maybe TRBD1 (6 bases). The CDR3 covers 13 residues. Germline loops: CDR1 WSHSY, CDR2 SAAADI. Trimming took off 8 bases at V and 5 bases at J, with 12 bases between the two ends. CDR3 protein: CASGGNRNEKLFF. The CDR3 nucleotides are TGCGCCAGCGGGGGCAATAGGAATGAAAAACTGTTTTTT.

The chain links TRBV10-3 to TRBJ2-2; no definite D call. V lost 4 bases, J lost 3 bases, and 9 bases lay in between. Germline assignment: CDR1 ENHRY and CDR2 SYGVKD. The CDR3 consists of 14 residues. The CDR3 bases are TGTGCCATCAGTGCCAACATGGACACCGGGGAGCTGTTTTTT. Encoded protein: CAISANMDTGELFF.

The V gene is TRBV5-1, the J gene TRBJ2-1; TRBD2 matches 7 bases. The CDR3 covers 16 residues. Germline assignment: CDR1 SGHRS and CDR2 YFSETQ. V trimming: 0 bases; J trimming: 4 bases; junction bases outside the gene matches: 7. The CDR3 DNA sequence: TGCGCCAGCAGCTTGGGAGTTAGCGGGCAATACAATGAGCAGTTCTTC. The encoded protein is CASSLGVSGQYNEQFF.

The rearrangement links TRBV4-1 to TRBJ2-7; 8 positions agree with TRBD1. V dropped 1 base and J dropped 3; count of bases not matched to a gene: 5. CDR3 length: 15 amino acids. Germline CDR1 and CDR2: MGHRA and YSYEKL. The CDR3 DNA follows: TGCGCCAGCAGCCAAGGGGCGACAGGGGTCTACGAGCAGTACTTC. Translating it yields CASSQGATGVYEQYF.

A few counts support this clone. The chain couples TRBV7-8 to TRBJ1-4, with D possibly matching TRBD1 (5 bases). V gave up 5 bases and J gave up 5 bases, with 15 bases separating them. The CDR3 is made up of 15 amino acids. The germline CDR1 and CDR2 sequences are SGHVS and FQNEAQ. The CDR3 nucleotides read TGTGCCAGCAGCAAGGTTGCGACAGTCAATGAAAAACTGTTTTTT. Its translation: CASSKVATVNEKLFF.

This clone has a handful of counts. The genes are TRBV29-1 and TRBJ1-3, with D maybe TRBD1 (6 bases). Germline lookup yields CDR1 SQVTM and CDR2 ANQGSEA. The CDR3 spans 11 residues. V was cut by 4 bases and J by 9 bases, with 10 bases left in between. The CDR3 region has the DNA TGCAGCGTTGTACAGGGATTCACCATATATTTT. It specifies CSVVQGFTIYF. Using reference TRBV29-1 and TRBJ1-3 for the parts outside the CDR3, the full variable domain is SAVISQKPSRDICQRGTSLTIQCQVDSQVTMMFWYRQQPGQSLTLIATANQGSEATYESGFVIDKFPISRPNLTFSTLTVSNMSPEDSSIYLCSVVQGFTIYFGEGSWLTVV.

V gene TRBV10-3 combines with J gene TRBJ1-1; 11 nucleotides align to TRBD1. CDR3 length: 17 amino acids. The ends lost 6 bases at V and 4 bases at J; junction bases unmatched: 13. CDR1 and CDR2 from the germline V gene are ENHRY and SYGVKD. The CDR3 nucleotides read TGTGCCATCAGCCCAAGTAGGGACAGGGGGGCCCCCACTGAAGCTTTCTTT. It specifies CAISPSRDRGAPTEAFF.

This clone turned up a few times. The chain carries TRBV2 and TRBJ2-7, with 7 nucleotides matching TRBD1. Trimming at V came to 0 bases and at J to 7 bases, leaving 9 bases not matched to a gene. Germline CDR1 SNHLY, CDR2 FYNNEI. The CDR3 is 15 amino acids. CDR3 coding DNA: TGTGCCAGCAGTGAAGCAGGGGGCGCGGTTGGGGAGCAGTACTTC. This codes for CASSEAGGAVGEQYF. The variable domain in full, completed from reference TRBV2 and TRBJ2-7, reads EPEVTQTPSHQVTQMGQEVILRCVPISNHLYFYWYRQILGQKVEFLVSFYNNEISEKSEIFDDQFSVERPDGSNFTLKIRSTKLEDSAMYFCASSEAGGAVGEQYFGPGTRLTVT.